Listed here are 30 T cell receptor beta chains from one sample, sequenced in a study of blood T cell repertoires in COVID-19 (TCRdb year 2020). Library creation used the immunoSEQ multiplex PCR assay. TCRdb retrieved this table from immuneACCESS and kept in-frame rearrangements only. Not all clones are present; in checked studies, unresolved V genes account for under half, and no reason is known for the remainder. For this sample the table gives about 40,000 clones, of which about 79% were detected only once. Nearly 25% of the sample is taken by the ten largest. Sequenced sample: peripheral blood. All receptors come from a human donor with acute or convalescent COVID-19. The donor label of this sample is uncertain.

This chain links TRBV18 with TRBJ1-3, with D uncertain. The germline V and J ends were trimmed by 6 bases and 0 bases, with 12 bases remaining between them. Per the germline V gene, CDR1 is KGHSH and CDR2 is LQKENI. The CDR3 is 15 amino acids. CDR3 protein: CASSREKRSGNTIYF. In DNA, the CDR3 is TGTGCCAGCTCCCGCGAAAAACGCTCTGGAAACACCATATATTTT. Full variable domain (outside the CDR3, taken from reference TRBV18 and TRBJ1-3): NAGVMQNPRHLVRRRGQEARLRCSPMKGHSHVYWYRQLPEEGLKFMVYLQKENIIDESGMPKERFSAEFPKEGPSILRIQQVVRGDSAAYFCASSREKRSGNTIYFGEGSWLTVV.

The CDR3 DNA reads TGTGCCAGCAGCCCCGCCGGGGCTAGCGGGAGAGATACGCAGTATTTT. Translating gives CASSPAGASGRDTQYF. This chain connects TRBV11-2 to TRBJ2-3; TRBD2 agrees at 10 bases. With V trimmed by 5 bases and J by 5 bases, 10 bases remained unmatched. Germline V gene lookup returns CDR1 SGHAT and CDR2 FQNNGV. CDR3 length: 16 amino acids.

V is TRBV28 and J is TRBJ1-1; D may be TRBD1 (6 bases). Germline V gene sequence: CDR1 MDHEN, CDR2 SYDVKM. The CDR3 runs to 15 residues. Trimming pared 3 bases from V and 1 base from J, leaving 12 bases between. CDR3 DNA: TGTGCCAGCAGTTTGTCGGCCAGGGGGAACACTGAAGCTTTCTTT. It is translated as CASSLSARGNTEAFF.

The rearrangement joins TRBV7-2 to TRBJ1-2, with TRBD1 identical over 7 bases. The ends lost 7 bases at V and 8 bases at J; junction bases unmatched: 10. This CDR3 spans 13 amino acids. Germline values: CDR1 SGHTA, CDR2 FQGNSA. In DNA, the CDR3 is TGTGCCAGCACACAGGGGATAGGGGGCGGCTACACCTTC. Protein sequence: CASTQGIGGGYTF.

The J gene is TRBJ2-7, the V gene TRBV30; D uncertain. The CDR3 sequence is 12 residues long. Germline V gene lookup returns CDR1 GTSNPN and CDR2 SVGIG (reference sequence). Between the trimmed V and J ends, which lost 0 bases and 7 bases, there was a span of 10 bases. This CDR3 is CAWSVQLREQYF. The DNA of the CDR3 is TGTGCCTGGAGTGTACAGCTGCGAGAGCAGTACTTC.

V is TRBV5-6 and J is TRBJ1-1; no clear D gene. V gave up 4 bases and J gave up 10 bases, with 14 bases separating them. Germline values: CDR1 SGHDT, CDR2 YYEEEE. The CDR3 has 12 amino acids. CDR3 sequence: CASSPRRGAAFF. The CDR3 DNA is TGTGCCAGCAGCCCAAGGCGGGGAGCAGCTTTCTTT.

The chain uses TRBV6-5 and TRBJ1-5; no clear D. The CDR3 has 13 amino acids. Germline loops: CDR1 MNHEY, CDR2 SVGAGI. The V end lost 6 bases, the J end lost 2 bases, and 8 bases lay between the germline ends. The CDR3, as DNA: TGTGCCAGCAGCCTACTAGGCAATCAGCCCCAGCATTTT. It translates to CASSLLGNQPQHF.

This chain connects TRBV7-2 to TRBJ2-3; D is unresolved. CDR1 and CDR2 from the germline V gene are SGHTA and FQGNSA. The CDR3 runs 12 residues. The V gene lost 0 bases and the J gene lost 10 bases, with 8 bases spanning the gap. CDR3: CASSLAVAAQYF. The DNA of the CDR3 is TGTGCCAGCAGCTTAGCGGTAGCTGCGCAGTATTTT.

The V and J genes are TRBV6-5 and TRBJ1-3, with D perhaps matching TRBD1 (5 bases). CDR3 length equals 16 residues. Trimming stripped 0 bases from V and 0 bases from J, with 9 bases between. CDR1 and CDR2 from the germline V gene are MNHEY and SVGAGI. DNA of the CDR3: TGTGCCAGCAGTTACTCACGGACATCCTCTGGAAACACCATATATTTT. This codes for CASSYSRTSSGNTIYF.

J is TRBJ2-6 and V is TRBV19; 9 bases agree with TRBD1. This CDR3 is built from 15 residues. V trimming: 6 bases; J trimming: 0 bases; junction bases outside the gene matches: 0. In germline, CDR1 is LNHDA, CDR2 SQIVND (reference sequence). Here the CDR3 DNA reads TGTGCCAGTAGGGACAGGGGCTCTGGGGCCAACGTCCTGACTTTC. This translates into CASRDRGSGANVLTF.

This rearrangement joins TRBV5-1 to TRBJ2-7; TRBD2 might be the D (6 bases). The ends were cut back, 2 bases at V and 7 bases at J, with 13 bases in the middle. The CDR3 extends over 13 amino acids. CDR1 and CDR2 from the germline V gene are SGHRS and YFSETQ. CDR3 loop: CASSFSEGREQYF. The CDR3 DNA is TGCGCCAGCAGCTTTTCGGAGGGACGGGAGCAGTACTTC.

V is TRBV14 and J is TRBJ2-1, with 9 bases that match TRBD2. The CDR3 has 16 residues. CDR1 is SGHDN, CDR2 FVKESK, per germline. The ends lost 4 bases at V and 5 bases at J; junction bases unmatched: 9. CDR3 sequence reads: CASSPRLAARNNEQFF. CDR3 nucleotides: TGTGCCAGCAGCCCCCGACTAGCGGCTAGAAACAATGAGCAGTTCTTC.

The chain couples TRBV27 to TRBJ2-1, with D possibly matching TRBD1 (5 bases). Between the trimmed V and J ends, which lost 2 bases and 4 bases, there was a span of 12 bases. Germline values: CDR1 MNHEY, CDR2 SMNVEV (reference sequence). The CDR3 is 15 amino acids. The CDR3 sequence is CASSLGRVRYNEQFF. In DNA, the CDR3 is TGTGCCAGCAGTTTAGGCAGGGTGCGGTACAATGAGCAGTTCTTC.

This chain connects TRBV6-5 to TRBJ2-3; tentative D call: TRBD2 (6 bases). This CDR3 contains 15 residues. CDR1 MNHEY and CDR2 SVGAGI come from the germline V gene. V shed 4 bases and J shed 1 base, with 12 bases lying between them. CDR3 nucleotide sequence: TGTGCCAGCAGTTCCGGACTACCTGGCACAGATACGCAGTATTTT. It translates to CASSSGLPGTDTQYF.

V is TRBV25-1 and J is TRBJ2-1; TRBD1 matches 8 bases. The CDR3 runs 16 residues. J lost 5 bases, V lost 2 bases, and 8 bases had no gene match. Germline values: CDR1 MGHDK, CDR2 SYGVNS. CDR3 region: CASSENLGTGNNEQFF. CDR3 DNA sequence: TGTGCCAGCAGTGAAAACCTCGGGACAGGTAACAATGAGCAGTTCTTC.

With respect to this clone: This same CDR3 is encoded by further DNA sequences in the sample. The CDR3 protein is CASSAAGSYNEQFF. DNA for the CDR3: TGCGCCAGCAGTGCGGCAGGGTCCTACAATGAGCAGTTCTTC. The chain couples TRBV10-1 to TRBJ2-1; D might be TRBD1 (5 bases). The CDR3 has 14 residues. CDR1 and CDR2 (germline): WNHNN, SYGVQD (reference sequence). The germline V and J ends were trimmed by 4 bases and 1 base, with 8 bases remaining between them.

The rearrangement uses TRBV11-3 and TRBJ2-3; 7 positions agree with TRBD1. This CDR3 contains 16 residues. Germline CDR1 is SGHNT and CDR2 is YENEEA. The trim removed 5 bases at V and 0 bases at J, leaving 8 bases unmatched. The CDR3 is CASSPGTATSTDTQYF. CDR3 nucleotides: TGTGCCAGCAGCCCAGGGACAGCCACTAGCACAGATACGCAGTATTTT.

This chain uses TRBV5-5 with TRBJ1-5; D remains ambiguous. Germline CDR1 reads SGHKS; CDR2 reads YYEKEE (reference sequence). V was pared by 4 bases and J by 5 bases, with 16 bases between. The CDR3 covers 15 residues. This CDR3 reads CASSPVEGAYQPQHF. The CDR3 bases are TGTGCCAGCAGCCCCGTCGAGGGTGCTTATCAGCCCCAGCATTTT.

The rearrangement joins TRBV27 to TRBJ2-2; 15 positions agree with TRBD2. V was pared by 5 bases and J by 5 bases, with 9 bases of the junction left unmatched. The CDR3 length is 18 residues. Germline loops: CDR1 MNHEY, CDR2 SMNVEV (reference sequence). DNA for the CDR3: TGTGCCAGCAGTAGAATCAGGGGGACTAGCGGGAGGACCGGGGAGCTGTTTTTT. Protein product: CASSRIRGTSGRTGELFF.

J is TRBJ1-1 and V is TRBV10-3; 10 positions match TRBD1. CDR3 length: 13 residues. Germline loops: CDR1 ENHRY, CDR2 SYGVKD. The junction had 5 bases not matched to a gene; V was cut back by 10 bases and J by 3 bases. The DNA of the CDR3 is TGTGCCAGCTCCGGGACAGGGGACACTGAAGCTTTCTTT. Its translation is CASSGTGDTEAFF.

The chain joins TRBV29-1 to TRBJ1-2; 9 nucleotides line up with TRBD1. The CDR3 covers 15 residues. Per the germline V gene, CDR1 is SQVTM and CDR2 is ANQGSEA. The ends lost 5 bases at V and 6 bases at J; junction bases unmatched: 13. CDR3 in amino acids: CSVPTRDRERNGYTF. CDR3 coding DNA: TGCAGCGTTCCCACCCGGGACAGGGAACGAAATGGCTACACCTTC.

The chain employs TRBV6-5 and TRBJ1-2; the match to TRBD1 covers 11 bases. In germline, CDR1 is MNHEY, CDR2 SVGAGI. Trimming cost V 2 bases and J 4 bases; bases outside gene matches: 6. This CDR3 comprises 16 residues. CDR3 amino acids: CASSYLRTGGGYGYTF. DNA for the CDR3: TGTGCCAGCAGTTACCTCCGGACAGGGGGCGGCTATGGCTACACCTTC.

The genes are TRBV7-9 and TRBJ2-6, with D perhaps matching TRBD1 (6 bases). V gave up 5 bases and J gave up 0 bases, with 17 bases separating them. The CDR3 has 18 residues. Germline V lookup: CDR1 SEHNR, CDR2 FQNEAQ (reference sequence). The CDR3 loop is CASSAFRGPNSGANVLTF. In nucleotides, the CDR3 is TGTGCCAGCAGCGCCTTCAGGGGCCCCAACTCTGGGGCCAACGTCCTGACTTTC. Full variable domain (missing parts from reference TRBV7-9 and TRBJ2-6): DTGVSQNPRHKITKRGQNVTFRCDPISEHNRLYWYRQTLGQGPEFLTYFQNEAQLEKSRLLSDRFSAERPKGSFSTLEIQRTEQGDSAMYLCASSAFRGPNSGANVLTFGAGSRLTVL.

In this sample, this clone turned up a few times. The V gene is TRBV30, the J gene TRBJ1-2; D is possibly TRBD1 (6 bases). Germline-derived CDR1 and CDR2 are GTSNPN and SVGIG (reference sequence). This CDR3 comprises 18 residues. V was pared by 2 bases and J by 5 bases, with 27 bases between. The CDR3 DNA reads TGTGCCTGGAGTCCTCGGACAGCCTTCAACGAAAAGGGGTATGGCTACACCTTC. Protein product: CAWSPRTAFNEKGYGYTF.

The V call is TRBV7-9, the J call TRBJ1-1; 10 nucleotides agree with TRBD1. The CDR3 is 14 amino acids. Germline V lookup: CDR1 SEHNR, CDR2 FQNEAQ (reference sequence). With 6 bases clipped from V and 4 bases from J, the junction kept 5 bases outside the gene matches. The CDR3 DNA sequence: TGTGCCAGCAGTGGGGACAGGGGAAGCACTGAAGCTTTCTTT. Translated: CASSGDRGSTEAFF.

This rearrangement joins TRBV5-5 to TRBJ1-6; 9 nucleotides match TRBD1. Germline lookup yields CDR1 SGHKS and CDR2 YYEKEE (reference sequence). The CDR3 extends over 15 amino acids. Losses at the gene ends were 2 bases for V and 9 bases for J; bases not matched to a gene: 6. The CDR3 region has the DNA TGTGCCAGCAGCTTTCCGGGACAGGGTTTTTCACCCCTCCACTTT. It specifies CASSFPGQGFSPLHF.

V usage is TRBV29-1 and J usage is TRBJ1-2, with TRBD1 identical over 8 bases. V was clipped by 3 bases and J by 4 bases; unmatched bases: 4. The CDR3 covers 13 residues. In germline, CDR1 is SQVTM, CDR2 ANQGSEA. CDR3 sequence reads: CSVDRGRGYGYTF. The DNA of the CDR3 is TGCAGCGTTGACAGGGGGCGCGGCTATGGCTACACCTTC.

The rearrangement joins TRBV3-1 (or the pseudogene TRBV3-2) to TRBJ2-4; tentative D call: TRBD1 (6 bases). The germline V gene has CDR1 LGHDT and CDR2 YNNKEL (reference sequence). This CDR3 is 17 amino acids long. V was shortened by 2 bases and J by 1 base, with 15 bases between the two germline ends. The CDR3 DNA reads as TGTGCCAGCAGCCAACGCGGACAGTTTCAGGCCAAAAACATTCAGTACTTC. Its translation is CASSQRGQFQAKNIQYF.

The chain has TRBV5-1 and TRBJ1-2; D is unclear. Looked up from germline, CDR1 is SGHRS and CDR2 is YFSETQ. The CDR3 has 13 residues. V lost 4 bases, J lost 6 bases, and 13 bases lay in between. CDR3 sequence: CASSGAPRDGYTF. The CDR3 nucleotides read TGCGCCAGCAGCGGTGCCCCGAGGGATGGCTACACCTTC.

V usage is TRBV18 and J usage is TRBJ2-1, with a possible D match to TRBD2 (6 bases). Germline-derived CDR1 and CDR2 are KGHSH and LQKENI. This CDR3 comprises 16 residues. The germline V and J ends were trimmed by 3 bases and 2 bases, with 14 bases remaining between them. CDR3 DNA: TGTGCCAGCTCACCCAGGTCGGGGGTCACCTACAATGAGCAGTTCTTC. Translated: CASSPRSGVTYNEQFF.